These 10 T cell receptor beta chains were sequenced from one sample in a study of control samples from healthy donors and cancer patients. Clones were read by immunoSEQ multiplex PCR, and TCRdb kept only the in-frame ones, dropping some. This sample carries 100,000 to 150,000 clones, approximately 84% of them seen once, and the ten largest clones take around 1.8%. Material: blood. These receptors came from a young man in good health.

This chain uses TRBV7-9 with TRBJ2-2; D is unclear. Trimming removed 2 bases at V and 6 bases at J, with 19 bases between. The CDR3 length is 17 residues. The V gene's germline CDR1 is SEHNR and CDR2 FQNEAQ (reference sequence). CDR3 sequence: CASSLPSFPGMAGELFF. The CDR3, as DNA: TGTGCCAGCAGCTTACCTTCGTTCCCTGGAATGGCCGGGGAGCTGTTTTTT.

The CDR3 nucleotides are TGTGCCACCACGAATTCGGGGACAGGGTCCAATCAGCCCCAGCATTTT. Protein: CATTNSGTGSNQPQHF. This chain links TRBV19 with TRBJ1-5, with 9 bases aligning to TRBD1. The length of the CDR3 is 16 residues. V was clipped by 10 bases and J by 3 bases; unmatched bases: 13. Germline V CDR1 and CDR2: LNHDA, SQIVND (reference sequence).

The chain combines TRBV15 with TRBJ2-7; D perhaps matches TRBD2 (6 bases). V was pared by 0 bases and J by 6 bases, with 12 bases between. This CDR3 is 14 amino acids long. Germline V gene sequence: CDR1 LNHNV, CDR2 YYDKDF (reference sequence). CDR3 sequence reads: CATSRDLGGFEQYF. In DNA, the CDR3 is TGTGCCACCAGCAGAGATCTTGGAGGGTTCGAGCAGTACTTC.

The V and J genes are TRBV3-1 (or the pseudogene TRBV3-2) and TRBJ2-3; D assignment may be TRBD1 or TRBD2 (6 bases each). The CDR3 runs to 15 residues. From germline, CDR1 is LGHDT and CDR2 YNNKEL (reference sequence). Trimming took off 2 bases at V and 6 bases at J, with 15 bases between the two ends. The CDR3, as DNA: TGTGCCAGCAGCCAAAACGGGCCGGGGGCGGATACGCAGTATTTT. Protein: CASSQNGPGADTQYF.

The rearrangement uses TRBV19 and TRBJ2-2; D unclear. The germline V gene encodes CDR1 LNHDA and CDR2 SQIVND (reference sequence). Trimming removed 8 bases at V and 4 bases at J, with 17 bases between. This CDR3 comprises 15 residues. CDR3 bases: TGTGCCAGTGGGCATTGGCTACCTTCCACCGGGGAGCTGTTTTTT. It codes for CASGHWLPSTGELFF.

A remark on this clone: Relative to the germline gene, one junction end is altered; a read error may explain this. The chain combines TRBV7-3 with TRBJ2-2; 9 nucleotides agree with TRBD2. CDR1 and CDR2 from the germline V gene are SGHTA and FQGTGA. The CDR3 has 17 amino acids. The CDR3 DNA follows: TGTGCCAGCAGCATAACCGGGACTAGCAGTAACACCGGGGAGCTGTTTTTT. The encoded protein is CASSITGTSSNTGELFF.

The rearrangement uses TRBV20-1 and TRBJ2-7; D remains unclear. The germline V and J ends were trimmed by 4 bases and 6 bases, with 10 bases remaining between them. CDR3 length: 11 residues. Germline V gene sequence: CDR1 DFQATT, CDR2 SNEGSKA (reference sequence). CDR3 amino acids: CSAKRQLEQYF. In nucleotides, the CDR3 is TGCAGTGCTAAACGTCAGCTCGAGCAGTACTTC.

In this sample, this clone turned up a few times. This CDR3 is CASSLGNKGGPQFF. CDR3 nucleotides: TGTGCCAGCAGCTTAGGCAATAAAGGAGGTCCCCAGTTCTTC. This chain links TRBV7-2 with TRBJ2-1, with a tentative D call TRBD2 (5 bases). This CDR3 comprises 14 residues. Per the germline V gene, CDR1 is SGHTA and CDR2 is FQGNSA. The ends were cut back, 1 base at V and 13 bases at J, with 17 bases in the middle.

The chain links TRBV7-8 to TRBJ1-4; TRBD1 aligns across 7 bases. In germline, CDR1 is SGHVS, CDR2 FQNEAQ. The length of the CDR3 is 16 residues. With 2 bases clipped from V and 8 bases from J, the junction kept 11 bases outside the gene matches. The CDR3 sequence: CASSLQQGLNKEKLFF. In DNA, the CDR3 is TGTGCCAGCAGCTTACAACAGGGGTTAAATAAGGAAAAACTGTTTTTT.

The chain couples TRBV4-1 to TRBJ1-4; D is ambiguous. CDR3 length equals 13 residues. Trimming left V 3 bases short and J 7 bases short, with 9 bases between. The germline V gene encodes CDR1 MGHRA and CDR2 YSYEKL. The CDR3 is CASSHLTSEKLFF. The DNA of the CDR3 is TGCGCCAGCAGCCATTTGACAAGTGAAAAACTGTTTTTT.